The 31 T cell receptor beta chains below all came from one sample that was sequenced in a study of blood T cell repertoires in COVID-19. The data were produced by immunoSEQ multiplex PCR, yet TCRdb's version contains in-frame clones alone and is incomplete. The sample holds roughly 200,000 clones; around nine tenths are singletons and the top ten take 3% to 3.5%. The sequenced sample was peripheral blood. Receptors originate from a man aged 60 to 75 with acute or convalescent COVID-19.

This rearrangement joins TRBV2 to TRBJ1-2, with unresolved D. From germline, CDR1 is SNHLY and CDR2 FYNNEI. The CDR3 has 16 amino acids. With 3 bases removed from V and 3 bases from J, the gap between germline ends came to 17 bases. The CDR3 here is CASSDVGGAIDYGYTF. The CDR3 bases are TGTGCCAGCAGTGATGTAGGCGGCGCTATCGACTATGGCTACACCTTC.

This chain joins TRBV30 and TRBJ2-7, with D maybe TRBD1 (5 bases). The V gene lost 3 bases and the J gene lost 0 bases, with 6 bases spanning the gap. This CDR3 comprises 12 residues. The germline V gene encodes CDR1 GTSNPN and CDR2 SVGIG (reference sequence). CDR3 protein: CAWRDNSYEQYF. In DNA form, the CDR3 reads TGTGCCTGGAGGGACAACTCCTACGAGCAGTACTTC.

The rearrangement joins TRBV2 to TRBJ2-5; D gene ambiguous. Trimming removed 4 bases from V and 2 bases from J, with 14 bases in between. The CDR3 is 15 residues long. Germline V CDR1 and CDR2: SNHLY, FYNNEI. CDR3 in DNA: TGTGCCAGCAGTGCTGGCGACACCAGGCAAGAGACCCAGTACTTC. Protein: CASSAGDTRQETQYF.

This clone was seen just once. The chain couples TRBV19 to TRBJ1-2; D is possibly TRBD1 (5 bases). Deletions cut 6 bases from V and 4 bases from J, with 12 bases between. Germline V lookup: CDR1 LNHDA, CDR2 SQIVND (reference sequence). The CDR3 has 13 amino acids. The CDR3 region is CASRGDSAYGYTF. In DNA form, the CDR3 reads TGTGCCAGTAGGGGTGACAGTGCCTATGGCTACACCTTC.

This chain links TRBV2 with TRBJ1-4; D perhaps matches TRBD1 (5 bases). With 5 bases removed from V and 5 bases from J, the gap between germline ends came to 12 bases. The CDR3 covers 14 residues. From germline, CDR1 is SNHLY and CDR2 FYNNEI. The CDR3: CASSFSQGNEKLFF. The CDR3 bases are TGTGCCAGCAGTTTTAGCCAGGGCAATGAAAAACTGTTTTTT.

The genes are TRBV6-5 and TRBJ2-1, with 10 bases that match TRBD2. Germline V CDR1 and CDR2: MNHEY, SVGAGI. The V gene end was trimmed by 7 bases and the J gene end by 7 bases; junction bases not matched to a gene: 10. This CDR3 is 15 amino acids long. The CDR3 DNA follows: TGTGCCAGCACTGCCCTAGCGGGGGCTGGGAATGAGCAGTTCTTC. Its protein product is CASTALAGAGNEQFF.

J is TRBJ2-3 and V is TRBV19, with 7 bases identical to TRBD1. The CDR3 is made up of 15 amino acids. Trimming cost V 3 bases and J 1 base; bases outside gene matches: 4. Germline V gene lookup returns CDR1 LNHDA and CDR2 SQIVND (reference sequence). The CDR3 here is CASSIPGGGTDTQYF. CDR3 sequence (DNA): TGTGCCAGTAGTATCCCAGGGGGTGGCACAGATACGCAGTATTTT.

The chain has TRBV27 and TRBJ1-6; weak D call: TRBD1 (6 bases). Germline V lookup: CDR1 MNHEY, CDR2 SMNVEV (reference sequence). Deletions cut 6 bases from V and 5 bases from J, with 11 bases between. The CDR3 runs to 14 residues. CDR3 DNA: TGTGCCAGCAGATCAGGGGCGGATAATTCACCCCTCCACTTT. It specifies CASRSGADNSPLHF.

The chain joins TRBV6-6 to TRBJ1-4; possible D gene TRBD1, 6 bases. Germline lookup yields CDR1 MNHNY and CDR2 SVGAGI (reference sequence). The CDR3 is made up of 15 amino acids. Deletions cut 4 bases from V and 1 base from J, with 10 bases between. This chain's CDR3 is CASSFKDRTNEKLFF. The CDR3 DNA follows: TGTGCCAGCAGTTTTAAGGACAGAACTAATGAAAAACTGTTTTTT.

The chain joins TRBV19 to TRBJ2-2; no firm D call. The CDR3 loop spans 13 amino acids. Trimming removed 7 bases at V and 3 bases at J, with 9 bases between. Germline loops: CDR1 LNHDA, CDR2 SQIVND (reference sequence). The CDR3 coding sequence is TGTGCCAGTACCTCAGGATACACCGGGGAGCTGTTTTTT. Its translation: CASTSGYTGELFF.

This chain joins TRBV27 and TRBJ2-2; 10 bases match TRBD1. Per the germline V gene, CDR1 is MNHEY and CDR2 is SMNVEV (reference sequence). The CDR3 is 15 residues long. The trim removed 6 bases at V and 4 bases at J, leaving 5 bases unmatched. In DNA form, the CDR3 reads TGTGCCAGCAGACCGGGACAGGGGTTCACCGGGGAGCTGTTTTTT. It codes for CASRPGQGFTGELFF.

This sequence joins TRBV9 and TRBJ2-1; perhaps TRBD2 as D (6 bases). Germline values: CDR1 SGDLS, CDR2 YYNGEE. V lost 3 bases to trimming and J lost 4 bases, with 14 bases between them. CDR3 length: 15 amino acids. CDR3 sequence (DNA): TGTGCCAGCAGCGCCGAGACTAGTTCATACAATGAGCAGTTCTTC. It encodes CASSAETSSYNEQFF.

V gene TRBV6-2 or TRBV6-3 combines with J gene TRBJ1-4; TRBD1 matches 9 bases. V dropped 6 bases and J dropped 6; count of bases not matched to a gene: 11. Germline V gene sequence: CDR1 MNHEY, CDR2 SVGEGT. This CDR3 is 16 amino acids long. The CDR3 nucleotides read TGTGCCAGCAGCCCTCGGACAGGGGAGGTTTATGAAAAACTGTTTTTT. Encoded protein: CASSPRTGEVYEKLFF.

The chain is built from TRBV5-5 and TRBJ2-5; 7 positions match TRBD2. V lost 4 bases and J lost 0; bases outside the gene matches: 6. This CDR3 contains 15 residues. Germline V gene data show CDR1 as SGHKS and CDR2 as YYEKEE (reference sequence). In DNA form, the CDR3 reads TGTGCCAGCAGCCCGGGCGGGGGAAACCAAGAGACCCAGTACTTC. Amino acids: CASSPGGGNQETQYF.

This chain connects TRBV5-4 to TRBJ2-1; D not certain. Germline loops: CDR1 SGHNT, CDR2 YYREEE (reference sequence). V was clipped by 4 bases and J by 5 bases, with 16 bases between them. There are 15 residues in the CDR3. CDR3 sequence: CASSLPAPTNNEQFF. The DNA for the CDR3 is TGTGCCAGCAGCCTCCCCGCCCCAACAAACAATGAGCAGTTCTTC.

This clone was picked up many times. The chain carries TRBV5-1 and TRBJ1-6, with D possibly matching TRBD1 (6 bases). This CDR3 comprises 16 residues. V was trimmed by 5 bases and J by 1 base, leaving 13 bases between them. Germline V gene sequence: CDR1 SGHRS, CDR2 YFSETQ. The CDR3 sequence is CASSREGESYNSPLHF. The CDR3 nucleotides read TGCGCCAGCAGTAGGGAGGGGGAGTCCTATAATTCACCCCTCCACTTT.

The chain carries TRBV27 and TRBJ2-6; TRBD2 matches at 8 bases. Trimming cost V 4 bases and J 2 bases; bases outside gene matches: 10. Germline loops: CDR1 MNHEY, CDR2 SMNVEV (reference sequence). The CDR3 contains 18 residues. CDR3 nucleotide sequence: TGTGCCAGCAGTTCCCCCCTGGCGGGGGGACCTGGGGCCAACGTCCTGACTTTC. Residues: CASSSPLAGGPGANVLTF.

V gene TRBV10-3 combines with J gene TRBJ2-7, with D perhaps TRBD2 (5 bases). The V gene lost 7 bases and the J gene lost 1 base, with 14 bases spanning the gap. Germline CDR1 and CDR2: ENHRY and SYGVKD. The CDR3 length is 14 residues. CDR3: CAINGLSDSYEQYF. CDR3 bases: TGTGCCATCAATGGACTCTCGGATTCCTACGAGCAGTACTTC.

This sequence joins TRBV7-2 and TRBJ2-2, with 9 nucleotides matching TRBD1. V shed 4 bases and J 6 bases; nucleotides not matched to a gene: 9. This CDR3 contains 16 residues. Germline V gene lookup returns CDR1 SGHTA and CDR2 FQGNSA. The DNA of the CDR3 is TGTGCCAGCAGCTCGACCGGGACAGGGCTCCCCGGGGAGCTGTTTTTT. It encodes CASSSTGTGLPGELFF.

The table lists this clone with a count of one. This rearrangement joins TRBV6-1 to TRBJ1-4; no reliable D call. Trimming removed 1 base at V and 5 bases at J, with 14 bases between. There are 16 residues in the CDR3. The germline V gene encodes CDR1 MNHNS and CDR2 SASEGT. CDR3 residues: CASSEEDEARNEKLFF. CDR3 nucleotides: TGTGCCAGCAGTGAAGAGGATGAGGCTCGAAATGAAAAACTGTTTTTT.

The chain couples TRBV30 to TRBJ2-7; D possibly corresponds to TRBD2 (6 bases). The V gene's germline CDR1 is GTSNPN and CDR2 SVGIG (reference sequence). The CDR3 is made up of 13 amino acids. The ends were cut back, 4 bases at V and 6 bases at J, with 16 bases in the middle. The CDR3 region is CAWTQTSNGEQYF. CDR3 nucleotide sequence: TGTGCCTGGACTCAGACTAGTAACGGCGAGCAGTACTTC.

In nucleotides, the CDR3 is TGTGCCAGCAGCCCGAGGGGGCAAGAGACCCAGTACTTC. Residues: CASSPRGQETQYF. The rearrangement links TRBV5-4 to TRBJ2-5, with a tentative D call TRBD1 (6 bases). With 4 bases removed from V and 2 bases from J, the gap between germline ends came to 9 bases. CDR1 SGHNT and CDR2 YYREEE come from the germline V gene (reference sequence). The CDR3 contains 13 residues.

This clone was found once. The rearrangement joins TRBV28 to TRBJ1-1; D perhaps matches TRBD1 (6 bases). V was clipped by 11 bases and J by 10 bases, with 29 bases between them. Germline CDR1 is MDHEN and CDR2 is SYDVKM. The CDR3 covers 15 residues. This chain's CDR3 is CAVGAGGGGRRRAFF. Written as DNA, the CDR3 is TGTGCCGTAGGAGCGGGAGGCGGGGGGCGAAGAAGAGCTTTCTTT.

The chain carries TRBV19 and TRBJ1-2, with 9 nucleotides matching TRBD1. Trimming cost V 6 bases and J 3 bases; bases outside gene matches: 5. This CDR3 has 14 residues. Germline CDR1 reads LNHDA; CDR2 reads SQIVND (reference sequence). CDR3 amino acids: CASSADRGDYGYTF. CDR3 nucleotide sequence: TGTGCCAGTAGCGCGGACAGGGGAGACTATGGCTACACCTTC. The full variable domain, completed using reference TRBV19 and TRBJ1-2, is DGGITQSPKYLFRKEGQNVTLSCEQNLNHDAMYWYRQDPGQGLRLIYYSQIVNDFQKGDIAEGYSVSREKKESFPLTVTSAQKNPTAFYLCASSADRGDYGYTFGSGTRLTVV.

This sequence joins TRBV5-6 and TRBJ1-4; 8 bases line up with TRBD1. The CDR3 contains 17 residues. The V gene's germline CDR1 is SGHDT and CDR2 YYEEEE. V dropped 4 bases and J dropped 2; count of bases not matched to a gene: 10. This CDR3 is CASSQWTGMATNEKLFF. DNA for the CDR3: TGTGCCAGCAGCCAGTGGACAGGGATGGCGACTAATGAAAAACTGTTTTTT.

The J gene is TRBJ2-7, the V gene TRBV2; 7 bases agree with TRBD1. Germline CDR1 is SNHLY and CDR2 is FYNNEI. The CDR3 is 13 residues long. V trimming: 5 bases; J trimming: 7 bases; junction bases outside the gene matches: 8. Here the CDR3 DNA reads TGTGCCAGCAGTAGACAGGGATGGAATGAGCAGTACTTC. It encodes CASSRQGWNEQYF.

The V gene is TRBV5-1, the J gene TRBJ2-1; 12 bases align to TRBD2. The CDR3 is made up of 16 amino acids. V shed 0 bases, J shed 9 bases, and the junction held 7 bases outside the gene matches. CDR1 is SGHRS and CDR2 is YFSETQ in the germline V gene. In DNA form, the CDR3 reads TGCGCCAGCAGCTTGGTGCTAGCGGGGGGGCCGGGTGAGCAGTTCTTC. Residues: CASSLVLAGGPGEQFF.

The rearrangement links TRBV5-4 to TRBJ1-2, with TRBD1 matching over 8 bases. Germline V lookup: CDR1 SGHNT, CDR2 YYREEE (reference sequence). Trimming took 1 base from V and 6 from J; bases not matched to a gene: 5. The CDR3 totals 14 residues. The CDR3 region is CASSLLLQGDGYTF. The CDR3 DNA is TGTGCCAGCAGCTTGCTATTACAGGGGGATGGCTACACCTTC.

The chain combines TRBV5-1 with TRBJ2-2; 8 bases fit TRBD1. The V segment lost 4 bases and the J segment 5 bases; nucleotides outside the gene matches: 7. Germline V lookup: CDR1 SGHRS, CDR2 YFSETQ. The CDR3 totals 15 residues. The CDR3 bases are TGCGCCAGCAGCCCAGGACAGGGCCGAACCGGGGAGCTGTTTTTT. Translation gives CASSPGQGRTGELFF.

This clone was recorded once. The chain has TRBV7-2 and TRBJ2-7; 9 bases match TRBD2. This CDR3 region has 18 residues. V was pared by 5 bases and J by 1 base, with 15 bases of the junction left unmatched. Germline V gene sequence: CDR1 SGHTA, CDR2 FQGNSA. The CDR3 reads CASSTRGSGGLGSYEQYF. As DNA, the CDR3 is TGTGCCAGCAGCACCAGGGGTAGCGGGGGCCTGGGGTCCTACGAGCAGTACTTC.

The rearrangement uses TRBV5-4 and TRBJ2-2; a possible D gene is TRBD2 (5 bases). With 4 bases removed from V and 1 base from J, the gap between germline ends came to 8 bases. This CDR3 is built from 14 residues. Germline CDR1 reads SGHNT; CDR2 reads YYREEE (reference sequence). The CDR3 sequence is CASSPRGNTGELFF. The CDR3 coding sequence is TGTGCCAGCAGCCCCCGGGGGAACACCGGGGAGCTGTTTTTT.